This TCR beta chain was observed in a study of CD8 T cells in ankylosing spondylitis. Study-level points and caveats: A number of the motif variants had already been described in reactive arthritis synovial fluid and blood. What appeared characteristic of ankylosing spondylitis blood was a TCR beta motif of under 10 highly homologous variants.

The length of the CDR3 is 10 residues. Trimming pared 6 bases from V and 8 bases from J, leaving 9 bases between. CDR1 is DFQATT and CDR2 is SNEGSKA in the germline V gene (reference sequence). This clonotype appeared a few times. Its antigen is unidentified. MiXCR was run by TCRdb on the 5' RACE reads, yielding one entry per CDR3 protein. In the table there are 35,000 or so distinct CDR3 sequences, 15% to 20% of which are singletons. The receptor was derived from a male donor with ankylosing spondylitis or in good health (not recorded which). The V call is TRBV20-1, the J call TRBJ2-3; maybe TRBD2 (5 bases). Sequences were obtained from blood. CDR3 coding DNA: TGCAGTGCACCGGCGGGTACGCAGTATTTT. Protein sequence: CSAPAGTQYF.